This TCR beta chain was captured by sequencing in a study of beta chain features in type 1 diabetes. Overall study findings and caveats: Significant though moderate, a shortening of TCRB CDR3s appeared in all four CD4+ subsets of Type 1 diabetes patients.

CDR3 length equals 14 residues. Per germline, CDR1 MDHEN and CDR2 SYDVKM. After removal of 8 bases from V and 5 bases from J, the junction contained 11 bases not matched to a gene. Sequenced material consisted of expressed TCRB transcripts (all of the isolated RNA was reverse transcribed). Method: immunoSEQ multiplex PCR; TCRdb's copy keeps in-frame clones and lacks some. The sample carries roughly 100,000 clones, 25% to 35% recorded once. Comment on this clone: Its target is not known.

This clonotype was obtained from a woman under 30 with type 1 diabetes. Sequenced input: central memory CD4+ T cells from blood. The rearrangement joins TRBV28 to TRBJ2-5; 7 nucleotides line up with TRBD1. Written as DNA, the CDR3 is TGTGCCAGCGGAAGGGGGCAAAGTCGGGAGACCCAGTACTTC. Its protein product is CASGRGQSRETQYF.